This is a list of T cell receptor beta chains from one sample in a study of T cell changes during pregnancy in multiple sclerosis. Produced via immunoSEQ multiplex PCR; TCRdb's table is partial and in-frame only. The repertoire includes fewer than 65,000 clones, roughly nine tenths of them detected once, and 3% to 3.5% sits in the top ten. Here the sequenced sample was peripheral blood, taken in the first trimester of pregnancy. The receptors stem from a female donor in good health, enrolled as a control in a pregnancy study. Each CDR3 is given with its conserved first and last residue. Each record gives: J gene, V gene, clone size, CDR3 length, D gene, CDR3 DNA, CDR3 protein. D genes are given only for firm matches. Clone size is shown for a subset of rows, as once, few, many or a class of expanded clone.

TRBJ2-1,TRBV7-3,-,15,TRBD1,TGTGCCAGCAGCCCAGCGACAGGGTGGCACAATGAGCAGTTCTTC,CASSPATGWHNEQFF
TRBJ1-5,TRBV2,-,16,TRBD1,TGTGCCAGCAGGCGAACAGCCAGGGGGCAAGGGCAGCCCCAGCATTTT,CASRRTARGQGQPQHF
TRBJ2-6,TRBV21-1,-,19,-,TGTGCCAGCAGCAAAGCGGGTAGGGGACTTGGCTCTGGGGCCAACGTCCTGACTTTC,CASSKAGRGLGSGANVLTF
TRBJ1-1,TRBV7-9,few,12,-,TGTGCCAGCTCGGCAGGGGACACTGAAGCTTTCTTT,CASSAGDTEAFF
TRBJ1-1,TRBV5-6,-,14,-,TGTGCCAGCACCTCGGATGTGGGGACATCTGAAGCTTTCTTT,CASTSDVGTSEAFF
TRBJ2-7,TRBV5-6,-,15,-,TGTGCCAGCATTCAGAAAGGCAGGGCGTCCTACGAGCAGTACTTC,CASIQKGRASYEQYF
TRBJ1-1,TRBV4-1,-,15,-,TGCGCCAGCATAATGTCTGAGGGCCCGAACACTGAAGCTTTCTTT,CASIMSEGPNTEAFF
TRBJ2-3,TRBV5-1,few,15,TRBD2,TGCGCCAGCAGCTTGGCGAGGGTAGCGGGAGATACGCAGTATTTT,CASSLARVAGDTQYF
TRBJ2-7,TRBV28,-,13,-,TGTGCCAGCACCACTCCCGCGGAGTACGAGCAGTACTTC,CASTTPAEYEQYF
TRBJ2-1,TRBV10-3,-,14,TRBD2,TGTGCCATCAGATCGCGGGAGAGACGCAATGAGCAGTTCTTC,CAIRSRERRNEQFF
TRBJ2-2,TRBV18,few,16,-,TGTGCCAGCTCACCTCTTCGAGAGGGAAACACCGGGGAGCTGTTTTTT,CASSPLREGNTGELFF
TRBJ2-1,TRBV18,-,15,TRBD2,TGTGCCAGCTCGCGGTCACTAGCGGGAGTTTATGAGCAGTTCTTC,CASSRSLAGVYEQFF
TRBJ2-7,TRBV5-1,-,17,TRBD2,TGCGCCAGCAGTTTGACTCCCCAGCGGGAGCTAGCCTACGAGCAGTACTTC,CASSLTPQRELAYEQYF
TRBJ2-3,TRBV7-8,-,18,TRBD2,TGTGCCAGCAGCTTAGCGGTCTTGGGGGGGGTAGGGCTCGATACGCAGTATTTT,CASSLAVLGGVGLDTQYF
TRBJ2-3,TRBV18,-,16,-,TGTGCCAGCTCACTTGACACCCCAGCGGTCCGCGATACGCAGTATTTT,CASSLDTPAVRDTQYF
TRBJ2-2,TRBV6-4,-,14,-,TGTGCCAGCAGTGACGGGACAAACACCGGGGAGCTGTTTTTT,CASSDGTNTGELFF
TRBJ1-5,TRBV28,-,14,TRBD1,TGTGCCAGCAGTCTCGACAGGGGAAATCAGCCCCAGCATTTT,CASSLDRGNQPQHF
TRBJ2-2,TRBV5-1,-,15,TRBD2,TGCGCCAGCAGCTTAGGCGGGAGGGCGCCCGGGGAGCTGTTTTTT,CASSLGGRAPGELFF
TRBJ2-1,TRBV11-2,-,16,-,TGTGCCAGCAGCTTCGCTAGCCCGAGCTCCTACAATGAGCAGTTCTTC,CASSFASPSSYNEQFF
TRBJ2-2,TRBV28,-,16,TRBD2,TGTGCCAGTTACAATACAGCGGGAGAGGACACCGGGGAGCTGTTTTTT,CASYNTAGEDTGELFF
TRBJ1-2,TRBV7-9,-,13,-,TGTGCCAGCAGCCCAGGGTCGAGCCATGGCTACACCTTC,CASSPGSSHGYTF
TRBJ1-3,TRBV7-2,-,14,-,TGTGCCAGCAGCCGACCCCAGGGGGGAAACACCATATATTTT,CASSRPQGGNTIYF
TRBJ1-2,TRBV5-1,-,17,TRBD1,TGCGCCAGCAGCTTGGCCCCGACGGGCAGGGGGATCTATGGCTACACCTTC,CASSLAPTGRGIYGYTF
TRBJ2-3,TRBV12-5,-,14,TRBD2,TGTGCTAGTGGTTCGGGGGGGGCAACAGATACGCAGTATTTT,CASGSGGATDTQYF
TRBJ2-5,TRBV19,once,15,TRBD1,TGTGCCAGTAGTGCCCGGGACAGGAAGCAAGAGACCCAGTACTTC,CASSARDRKQETQYF
TRBJ1-1,TRBV5-4,-,15,-,TGTGCCAGCAGCACCAGGGGTTGGGTGAACACTGAAGCTTTCTTT,CASSTRGWVNTEAFF
TRBJ2-2,TRBV5-8,once,17,TRBD2,TGTGCCAGCAGCTTGTCCACGACTAGCGGGAGGGCCGGGGAGCTGTTTTTT,CASSLSTTSGRAGELFF
TRBJ1-3,TRBV29-1,-,14,-,TGCAGCGTTTCGCCAGGTTACTCTGGAAACACCATATATTTT,CSVSPGYSGNTIYF
TRBJ2-3,TRBV27,-,14,TRBD1,TGTGCCAGCAGTTTCAGGGGGCCCGAAGATACGCAGTATTTT,CASSFRGPEDTQYF
TRBJ1-5,TRBV7-2,-,16,-,TGTGCCAGCAGCTATACAGGCGGATATAGCAATCAGCCCCAGCATTTT,CASSYTGGYSNQPQHF
TRBJ1-1,TRBV7-2,once,13,TRBD1,TGTGCCAGCAGCCGGGACAGGGACACTGAAGCTTTCTTT,CASSRDRDTEAFF
TRBJ2-1,TRBV6-5,-,13,-,TGTGCCAGCTCCCCACAGGGCGACAATGAGCAGTTCTTC,CASSPQGDNEQFF
TRBJ1-1,TRBV18,-,15,-,TGTGCCAGCTCACCCTATTCGACAGCGAACACTGAAGCTTTCTTT,CASSPYSTANTEAFF
TRBJ2-5,TRBV6-5,-,13,-,TGTGCCAGCAAACAGCGGTACCAAGAGACCCAGTACTTC,CASKQRYQETQYF
TRBJ2-5,TRBV7-9,-,16,TRBD1,TGTGCCAGCAGCTTAGCGCCCCCAGGGGGCATGGAGACCCAGTACTTC,CASSLAPPGGMETQYF
TRBJ2-1,TRBV7-3,-,15,TRBD2,TGTGCCAGCAGCCCGGGGACTAGCGGGGCGTTTGAGCAGTTCTTC,CASSPGTSGAFEQFF
TRBJ2-7,TRBV19,-,14,TRBD2,TGTGCCAGTAGTACTAGCGGGCCTCCTTGGGAGCAGTACTTC,CASSTSGPPWEQYF
TRBJ1-2,TRBV18,-,15,-,TGTGCCAGCTCTTCGGATGTGGGCAGTTCCTATGGCTACACCTTC,CASSSDVGSSYGYTF
TRBJ2-5,TRBV9,-,17,TRBD2,TGTGCCAGCAGCGTAGCGCAAGCGGGGGGTGGTCAAGAGACCCAGTACTTC,CASSVAQAGGGQETQYF
TRBJ1-1,TRBV7-3,-,14,TRBD1,TGTGCCAGCAGCCGACAGGGCCTGAACACTGAAGCTTTCTTT,CASSRQGLNTEAFF
TRBJ2-5,TRBV7-9,-,14,-,TGTGCCAGCAGCTTGGTTCTGGGGCGGGAGACCCAGTACTTC,CASSLVLGRETQYF
TRBJ2-1,TRBV30,-,13,-,TGTGCCTGGAGTGTGGGGGGACTGGGTGAGCAGTTCTTC,CAWSVGGLGEQFF
TRBJ2-3,TRBV14,once,15,-,TGTGCCAGCAGCCAGCCCAGGGGTATTTCAGATACGCAGTATTTT,CASSQPRGISDTQYF
TRBJ2-1,TRBV28,-,15,-,TGTGCCAGCAGTTTTTGGGGGGAACGTGGCCGTGAGCAGTTCTTC,CASSFWGERGREQFF
TRBJ2-7,TRBV11-3,-,17,-,TGTGCCAGCAGCTTGATTGGGGGAGGGGGACCCTCCTACGAGCAGTACTTC,CASSLIGGGGPSYEQYF
TRBJ1-2,TRBV30,few,14,-,TGTGCCTGGACTCAACCAGGGACAATTTATGGCTACACCTTC,CAWTQPGTIYGYTF